These 13 T cell receptor beta chains were all obtained from the same sample, sequenced in a study of shared clonotypes between healthy human individuals. Only in-frame clones appear in the TCRdb table, and some are missing; sequencing was by immunoSEQ multiplex PCR. The sample holds 2 million to 3 million clones, 80% to 95% seen once. The sequencing sample was made of naive CD4+ T cells from PBMCs. The subset is: CD45RA+ positively selected. The receptors stem from a man between 18 and 35 years old in good health. Some clones in this sample may be carry-over from other donors' samples.

Of note for this clone: The same CDR3 can be traced to other DNA sequences in this sample. The V gene is TRBV28, the J gene TRBJ1-5; the D gene is possibly TRBD1 (6 bases). Germline loops: CDR1 MDHEN, CDR2 SYDVKM. This CDR3 is built from 14 residues. Trimming removed 5 bases from V and 7 bases from J, with 15 bases in between. The CDR3 loop is CASSPGGGSQPQHF. The CDR3 coding sequence is TGTGCCAGCAGTCCCGGGGGGGGCAGCCAGCCCCAGCATTTT.

This chain connects TRBV2 to TRBJ2-3; D is unclear. CDR3 length: 11 amino acids. Germline V CDR1 and CDR2: SNHLY, FYNNEI. Trimming took off 3 bases at V and 7 bases at J, with 5 bases between the two ends. CDR3 sequence (DNA): TGTGCCAGCAGTGACAAGAATACGCAGTATTTT. Translated: CASSDKNTQYF.

This clone was seen only a few times. Additional DNA sequences in this sample encode the identical CDR3. This chain uses TRBV20-1 with TRBJ1-1; D remains ambiguous. The CDR3 length is 11 residues. From germline, CDR1 is DFQATT and CDR2 SNEGSKA (reference sequence). The CDR3: CSAPQNTEAFF. The CDR3 DNA is TGCTCTGCCCCCCAGAACACTGAAGCTTTCTTT.

On this clone itself: One base away lies a much larger clone, so this may be a sequencing read error. The chain carries TRBV18 and TRBJ1-1, with D possibly being TRBD1 (5 bases). CDR1 is KGHSH and CDR2 is LQKENI in the germline V gene. V was cut by 1 base and J by 4 bases, with 7 bases left in between. The CDR3 loop spans 13 amino acids. The CDR3 protein is CASSPQGTTEAFF. In DNA, the CDR3 is TGTGCCAGCTCACCACAGGGGACCACTGAAGCTTTCTTT.

The gene calls are TRBV27 and TRBJ1-1; maybe TRBD1 (6 bases). This CDR3 comprises 16 residues. V was trimmed by 6 bases and J by 4 bases, leaving 21 bases between them. Germline CDR1 and CDR2: MNHEY and SMNVEV (reference sequence). CDR3 nucleotide sequence: TGTGCCAGCAGGTCGAGACAGGATTCTGAGGGCACTGAAGCTTTCTTT. It codes for CASRSRQDSEGTEAFF.

The chain recombines TRBV7-9 with TRBJ2-7; TRBD2 aligns across 8 bases. Germline CDR1 SEHNR, CDR2 FQNEAQ (reference sequence). This CDR3 has 13 amino acids. V dropped 1 base and J dropped 10; count of bases not matched to a gene: 6. The CDR3: CASSLELAASQYF. The CDR3 DNA follows: TGTGCCAGCAGCTTAGAACTAGCGGCGTCCCAGTACTTC.

The rearrangement links TRBV5-1 to TRBJ1-3; tentatively, D is TRBD1 (6 bases). CDR3 length: 15 residues. V lost 3 bases and J lost 0, with 10 bases in between. Germline CDR1 SGHRS, CDR2 YFSETQ. The CDR3 nucleotides read TGCGCCAGCAGCTCGGACAGTAACTCTGGAAACACCATATATTTT. Protein sequence: CASSSDSNSGNTIYF.

The chain links TRBV14 to TRBJ2-2; 8 nucleotides line up with TRBD1. Trimming cost V 2 bases and J 4 bases; bases outside gene matches: 6. CDR1 and CDR2 from the germline V gene are SGHDN and FVKESK. The CDR3 runs to 16 residues. This CDR3 reads CASSQSRGQGTGELFF. As DNA, the CDR3 is TGTGCCAGCAGCCAATCCAGGGGGCAGGGCACCGGGGAGCTGTTTTTT.

V and J are TRBV7-2 and TRBJ2-7, with a possible D match to TRBD2 (5 bases). V was cut by 2 bases and J by 0 bases, with 11 bases left in between. The CDR3 runs to 15 residues. Germline V gene lookup returns CDR1 SGHTA and CDR2 FQGNSA. CDR3 DNA sequence: TGTGCCAGCAGCTTACGGACTTTGAGCTCCTACGAGCAGTACTTC. It specifies CASSLRTLSSYEQYF.

The chain joins TRBV5-4 to TRBJ2-5; possibly TRBD1 for D (5 bases). Looked up from germline, CDR1 is SGHNT and CDR2 is YYREEE (reference sequence). The V and J ends lost 7 bases and 4 bases respectively, with 17 bases between them. CDR3 size: 14 residues. CDR3 nucleotides: TGTGCCAGCGGAGTAGACAGTAGAGGAGAGACCCAGTACTTC. Amino acid sequence: CASGVDSRGETQYF.

This sequence joins TRBV6-1 and TRBJ1-3, with D maybe TRBD1 (5 bases). The ends were cut back, 0 bases at V and 0 bases at J, with 6 bases in the middle. CDR1 MNHNS and CDR2 SASEGT come from the germline V gene. The CDR3 is 15 residues long. The DNA for the CDR3 is TGTGCCAGCAGTGAAGCCGGGGCCTCTGGAAACACCATATATTTT. Translation gives CASSEAGASGNTIYF.

The CDR3 loop reads CASSVGNVQVNEQFF. The CDR3 DNA reads as TGTGCCAGCAGCGTAGGAAACGTGCAGGTGAATGAGCAGTTCTTC. The chain employs TRBV9 and TRBJ2-1; D call uncertain. Looked up from germline, CDR1 is SGDLS and CDR2 is YYNGEE. The V and J ends lost 0 bases and 7 bases respectively, with 14 bases between them. The CDR3 spans 15 residues.

This rearrangement joins TRBV30 to TRBJ1-2, with 8 bases lining up with TRBD1. Unmatched junction bases numbered 1, after V lost 5 bases and J lost 2 bases. The CDR3 is made up of 12 amino acids. Germline V gives CDR1 GTSNPN, CDR2 SVGIG (reference sequence). The CDR3 sequence: CAWGTGNYGYTF. The CDR3 coding sequence is TGTGCCTGGGGGACAGGCAACTATGGCTACACCTTC.